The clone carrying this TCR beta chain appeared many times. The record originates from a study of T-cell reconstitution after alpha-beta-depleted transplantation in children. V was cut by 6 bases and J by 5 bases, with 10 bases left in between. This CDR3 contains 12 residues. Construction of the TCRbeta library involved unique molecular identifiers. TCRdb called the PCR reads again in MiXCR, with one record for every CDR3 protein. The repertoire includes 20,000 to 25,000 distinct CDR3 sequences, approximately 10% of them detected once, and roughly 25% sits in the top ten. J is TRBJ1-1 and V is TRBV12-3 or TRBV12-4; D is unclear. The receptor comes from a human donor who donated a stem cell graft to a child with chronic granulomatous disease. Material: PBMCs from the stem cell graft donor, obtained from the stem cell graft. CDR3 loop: CASRTVRTEAFF. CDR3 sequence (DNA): TGTGCCAGCAGAACAGTGAGAACTGAAGCTTTCTTT.